This note documents a single TCR beta chain sequence. The length of the CDR3 is 14 residues. The V gene lost 5 bases and the J gene lost 4 bases, with 14 bases spanning the gap. The germline V gene encodes CDR1 SGHTA and CDR2 FQGTGA. This sample is part of a study of blood T cell repertoires in COVID-19. Across the study: The cDNA or gDNA used as material had been derived from T cells, B-cell-depleted T cells, or PBMCs.

The assay was immunoSEQ multiplex PCR, and TCRdb's table has in-frame clones only and misses some. The sample has some 530,000 clones; roughly 85% are singletons. The chain joins TRBV7-3 to TRBJ1-1; D is undetermined. This sequence originates from a human donor in a cohort sampled during active COVID-19. Input material: peripheral blood. This chain's CDR3 is CASSPRALVTEAFF. CDR3 in DNA: TGTGCCAGCAGCCCCCGAGCCCTGGTCACTGAAGCTTTCTTT.